These T cell receptor beta chains were read from a single sample in a study of regulatory T cells in long-lasting Graves disease. TCRdb re-derived calls from the multiplex PCR reads in MiXCR, one entry per CDR3 protein. This table has roughly 610,000 distinct CDR3 sequences, under 20% appearing once. The data were also submitted as part of a second study, on T cells in Graves' hyperthyroidism and ophthalmopathy.

The sample here was peripheral blood mononuclear cells (PBMCs), taken at new diagnosis, from a patient treated with antithyroid drugs. The origin of the receptors is a woman aged 25 to 39 with Graves disease. The CDR3 runs from the conserved cysteine through the conserved F or W. Fields, in order: clone size, D gene, V gene, J gene, CDR3 protein, CDR3 DNA. The D gene is left open where the match is weak. For some rows the clone size is stated as once, few or many, or as a class when expanded; others skip it.

>few|-|TRBV20-1|TRBJ2-5
CSAAGRQETQYF
TGCAGTGCTGCGGGACGGCAAGAGACCCAGTACTTC
>many|-|TRBV15|TRBJ1-1
CATSRDITGMRPFF
TGTGCCACCAGCAGAGATATTACAGGGATGAGGCCTTTCTTT
>-|TRBD1|TRBV24-1|TRBJ1-3
CATSDPGTENTIYF
TGTGCCACCAGTGATCCAGGGACAGAAAACACCATATATTTT
>many|-|TRBV30|TRBJ1-1
CAWIRPGNTEAFF
TGTGCCTGGATAAGGCCCGGGAACACTGAAGCTTTCTTT
>-|TRBD1|TRBV30|TRBJ1-6
CAWSVQGASPLHF
TGTGCCTGGAGTGTACAGGGGGCTTCACCCCTCCACTTT
>many|TRBD2|TRBV7-3|TRBJ2-1
CASSLASGGANEQFF
TGTGCCAGCAGCTTAGCTAGCGGGGGGGCCAATGAGCAGTTCTTC
>many|-|TRBV7-2|TRBJ1-2
CASSLTARGNIYGYTF
TGTGCCAGCAGCTTAACGGCCAGGGGAAACATCTATGGCTACACCTTC
>many|TRBD1|TRBV10-3|TRBJ2-7
CAISGQGPEQYF
TGTGCCATCAGCGGACAGGGACCCGAGCAGTACTTC
>-|-|TRBV19|TRBJ2-3
CASSRDPGTDTQYF
TGTGCCAGTAGTCGCGACCCCGGCACAGATACGCAGTATTTT
>many|-|TRBV15|TRBJ1-4
CATSRYGSNEKLFF
TGTGCCACCAGCCGTTACGGATCTAATGAAAAACTGTTTTTT
>few|-|TRBV6-1|TRBJ2-2
CAGRMNTGELFF
TGTGCTGGCAGGATGAACACCGGGGAGCTGTTTTTT
>-|TRBD1|TRBV18|TRBJ1-6
CASSLADRANSPLHF
TGTGCCAGCTCACTTGCGGACAGGGCTAATTCACCCCTCCACTTT
>-|-|TRBV5-1|TRBJ2-1
CASSLGGPEEQFF
TGCGCCAGCAGCTTGGGGGGGCCGGAGGAGCAGTTCTTC
>-|TRBD2|TRBV4-1|TRBJ2-1
CASSVTSGPQNEQFF
TGCGCCAGCAGCGTGACTAGCGGGCCCCAAAATGAGCAGTTCTTC
>many|-|TRBV28|TRBJ2-3
CASSLTGIFDTQYF
TGTGCCAGCAGTCTGACGGGAATTTTTGATACGCAGTATTTT
>few|-|TRBV7-9|TRBJ1-6
CASSLEGRSPLHF
TGTGCCAGCAGCTTAGAGGGAAGATCACCCCTCCACTTT
>many|-|TRBV28|TRBJ1-3
CASSLETSGNTIYF
TGTGCCAGCAGTTTGGAGACATCTGGAAACACCATATATTTT
>few|-|TRBV7-3|TRBJ2-3
CASSPRASTDTQYF
TGTGCCAGCAGCCCCAGGGCCTCCACAGATACGCAGTATTTT
>many|-|TRBV2|TRBJ2-3
CASSDTLGLPTDTQYF
TGTGCCAGCAGTGATACGCTGGGGTTGCCCACAGATACGCAGTATTTT
>once|-|TRBV19|TRBJ2-7
CASSQTWWEEQYF
TGTGCCAGTAGTCAGACTTGGTGGGAGGAGCAGTACTTC
>-|-|TRBV20-1|TRBJ2-1
CSAMNLADVSNEQFF
TGCAGTGCCATGAACCTAGCCGATGTATCCAATGAGCAGTTCTTC
>many|-|TRBV7-9|TRBJ2-4
CASSFGGSVKNIQYF
TGTGCCAGCAGCTTTGGTGGGTCCGTCAAAAACATTCAGTACTTC
>-|TRBD1|TRBV24-1|TRBJ2-3
CATSERGQGTDTQYF
TGTGCCACCAGCGAGAGGGGGCAAGGCACAGATACGCAGTATTTT
>-|-|TRBV4-1|TRBJ1-4
CASSQDPGTGRTATNEKLFF
TGCGCCAGCAGCCAAGATCCCGGAACTGGTAGAACTGCAACTAATGAAAAACTGTTTTTT
>many|-|TRBV2|TRBJ2-1
CASSVQAREQFF
TGTGCCAGTTCGGTCCAGGCAAGGGAGCAGTTCTTC
>few|-|TRBV18|TRBJ2-3
CASRIGTDTQYF
TGTGCCAGCCGTATCGGCACAGATACGCAGTATTTT
>many|TRBD2|TRBV9|TRBJ2-5
CASSVEAGVVETQYF
TGTGCCAGCAGCGTAGAGGCGGGAGTGGTAGAGACCCAGTACTTC
>few|TRBD1|TRBV2|TRBJ2-2
CASRLDRVETGELFF
TGTGCCAGCAGATTAGACAGGGTGGAAACCGGGGAGCTGTTTTTT
>few|-|TRBV6-2/TRBV6-3|TRBJ1-2
CASSEPSYGYTF
TGTGCCAGCAGTGAACCCAGCTATGGCTACACCTTC
>many|-|TRBV28|TRBJ2-1
CASGPRIF
TGTGCCAGCGGCCCCCGGATCTTC
>many|-|TRBV28|TRBJ2-1
CASSPPQFIDEQFF
TGTGCCAGCAGTCCTCCCCAATTCATTGATGAGCAGTTCTTC
>-|-|TRBV9|TRBJ1-3
CASERGAAGNTIYF
TGTGCCTCAGAGCGGGGGGCAGCCGGAAACACCATATATTTT
>many|-|TRBV6-1|TRBJ1-2
CASRSGGSYYGYTF
TGTGCCAGCCGGTCGGGAGGTAGCTACTATGGCTACACCTTC
>many|-|TRBV28|TRBJ2-3
CASSFERKTTDTQYF
TGTGCCAGCAGTTTCGAGCGGAAGACCACAGATACGCAGTATTTT
>many|-|TRBV6-1|TRBJ2-1
CASPKERVKSEFNEQFF
TGTGCCAGCCCTAAGGAAAGGGTGAAATCGGAATTTAATGAGCAGTTCTTC
>few|TRBD1|TRBV19|TRBJ1-1
CATRSGGLQPNTEAFF
TGTGCCACCCGTTCAGGGGGCCTCCAACCGAACACTGAAGCTTTCTTT
>many|-|TRBV3-1|TRBJ1-5
CASSPAAGRQPQHF
TGTGCCAGCAGCCCCGCGGCAGGGCGTCAGCCCCAGCATTTT
>few|TRBD2|TRBV10-3|TRBJ2-5
CATLAGSYQETQYF
TGTGCCACCCTAGCGGGATCGTACCAAGAGACCCAGTACTTC
>many|-|TRBV27|TRBJ1-2
CASSMSRMSYGYTF
TGTGCCAGCAGTATGAGCCGAATGTCCTATGGCTACACCTTC
>many|-|TRBV13|TRBJ1-4
CASSRGTEKLFF
TGTGCCAGCAGTCGTGGAACTGAAAAACTGTTTTTT
>-|-|TRBV27|TRBJ2-3
CASSFNNPPHTDTQYF
TGTGCCAGCAGTTTCAATAATCCCCCCCACACAGATACGCAGTATTTT
>many|-|TRBV11-2|TRBJ2-5
CASSLWGVETQYF
TGTGCCAGCAGCTTGTGGGGCGTCGAGACCCAGTACTTC
>few|TRBD1|TRBV2|TRBJ1-2
CASRITTGGAGGYTF
TGTGCCAGCAGGATAACGACAGGGGGCGCAGGAGGCTACACCTTC
>few|-|TRBV27|TRBJ1-5
CASRGIFANQPQHF
TGTGCCAGCCGGGGGATTTTTGCTAATCAGCCCCAGCATTTT
>many|-|TRBV28|TRBJ1-5
CASSFGGAQKSNQPQHF
TGTGCCAGCAGTTTTGGAGGCGCGCAGAAAAGCAATCAGCCCCAGCATTTT
>-|TRBD1|TRBV29-1|TRBJ2-7
CSVQGARYEQYF
TGCAGCGTCCAGGGGGCGAGGTACGAGCAGTACTTC
>few|TRBD2|TRBV11-2|TRBJ2-2
CASSLGLAGGTGELFF
TGTGCCAGCAGCTTAGGGTTAGCGGGAGGGACCGGGGAGCTGTTTTTT
>-|-|TRBV5-8|TRBJ2-3
CASSLGKGLISTDTQYF
TGTGCCAGCAGCTTGGGCAAGGGGCTAATTAGCACAGATACGCAGTATTTT